A selection of T cell receptor beta chains follows, all from one sample in a study of blood T cell repertoires in COVID-19. Profiled with immunoSEQ multiplex PCR; TCRdb holds only in-frame clones, not every one. The sample holds roughly 150,000 clones, roughly nine tenths seen once. Material: peripheral blood. The receptors were gathered from a man between 60 and 75 years old with active or convalescent COVID-19. Both conserved end residues are part of each CDR3. Expanded clones get a size class; other rows say once, few or many, or leave the size out.

V	J	size	CDR3
TRBV5-1	TRBJ1-6	few	CASSLDRIPNSPLHF
TRBV5-8	TRBJ2-3	NA	CASSLGTGNTDTQYF
TRBV6-1	TRBJ1-1	NA	CASSEPGQLNTEAFF
TRBV3-1/TRBV3-2	TRBJ1-1	once	CASSQSDRGTEAFF
TRBV6-1	TRBJ2-7	NA	CASSDRVVQYF
TRBV21-1	TRBJ2-1	NA	CASSKTDRVYNEQFF
TRBV2	TRBJ2-3	NA	CASSVSAGSTDTQYF
TRBV2	TRBJ2-5	NA	CASTSGGPQETQYF
TRBV18	TRBJ2-5	NA	CASSPGQGATETQYF
TRBV28	TRBJ1-2	NA	CASSPPGGGRGYGYTF
TRBV24-1	TRBJ2-2	NA	CATSVSGTGNTGELFF
TRBV24-1	TRBJ2-3	NA	CATSDGSGITDTQYF
TRBV19	TRBJ2-7	NA	CASSRQGSYEQYF
TRBV10-3	TRBJ2-7	NA	CAISEADRTSYEQYF
TRBV10-1	TRBJ1-6	NA	CASKPGNNSPLHF
TRBV2	TRBJ1-1	once	CASSDRGPDEAFF
TRBV11-3	TRBJ1-1	NA	CASSVGQGSTEAFF
TRBV18	TRBJ1-6	NA	CASSPYRQGKDSPLHF
TRBV11-1	TRBJ2-5	NA	CASSLQETQYF
TRBV6-6	TRBJ2-3	NA	CASSYGGTDTDTQYF
TRBV3-1/TRBV3-2	TRBJ1-2	NA	CASSQPTGTGGVYGYTF
TRBV10-1	TRBJ2-1	once	CASSEGGFDEQFF
TRBV10-1	TRBJ2-1	NA	CASSEMASGSSNEQFF
TRBV6-5	TRBJ2-7	NA	CASKSPQQGSYEQYF
TRBV19	TRBJ2-1	NA	CASSPRRTGWYNEQFF
TRBV4-2	TRBJ2-7	once	CASSPDRGYEQYF
TRBV30	TRBJ2-7	NA	CAWVTPGGRQYF
TRBV3-1/TRBV3-2	TRBJ1-2	NA	CASSDPGQGLYGYTF
TRBV28	TRBJ1-2	NA	CASREEGYGYTF
TRBV27	TRBJ2-2	once	CASSPLAGVTGELFF
TRBV7-8	TRBJ1-1	NA	CASSLGWGPVTEAFF
TRBV12-5	TRBJ2-2	NA	CASGLGLAESGELFF
TRBV7-9	TRBJ2-3	NA	CASSLNPGESTDTQYF
TRBV27	TRBJ1-5	NA	CASRGGFGDQPQHF
TRBV24-1	TRBJ2-2	NA	CATSEESSGKGGELFF
TRBV4-1	TRBJ1-2	NA	CASSQGRVRYRADGIHGYTF
TRBV6-6	TRBJ2-3	NA	CASSPTPRLAGGTDTQYF
TRBV5-8	TRBJ1-3	NA	CASSFTTGLHGNTIYF
TRBV6-5	TRBJ2-7	NA	CASSPGTSSSYEQYF
TRBV23-1	TRBJ1-2	NA	CAKVRGGRNYGYTF
TRBV11-3	TRBJ2-2	NA	CASSRQSNTGELFF